This TCR beta chain was profiled in a study of shared clonotypes between healthy human individuals. Findings of the study overall: The sole specimen, blood, was sampled, and tissue repertoires likely differ.

The CDR3 has 12 amino acids. In germline, CDR1 is MNHNS, CDR2 SASEGT. V lost 5 bases and J lost 7, with 11 bases in between. About this clone: The antigen is not known.

Clones were read by immunoSEQ multiplex PCR, and TCRdb kept only the in-frame ones, dropping some. The sample has some 2.4 million clones; 80% to 95% are singletons. The chain is built from TRBV6-1 and TRBJ1-1; D remains unclear. The sequenced sample consisted of naive CD4+ T cells from PBMCs. The subset denotes: CD45RA+ positively selected. This clonotype was obtained from a man between 18 and 35 years old in good health. Some clones in this sample may be carry-over from other donors' samples. In DNA form, the CDR3 reads TGTGCCAGCAGTATATTACGGGGTGAAGCTTTCTTT. Translation gives CASSILRGEAFF.